A selection of T cell receptor beta chains follows, all from one sample in a study of T cell changes during pregnancy in multiple sclerosis. Generated by immunoSEQ multiplex PCR, the TCRdb table keeps only in-frame clones and is missing some. The table has over 40,000 clones, 80% to 90% seen once. The specimen comprised peripheral blood, sampled in the first trimester of pregnancy. The source of these receptors is a female donor in good health, enrolled as a control in a pregnancy study. Each CDR3 is given with its conserved first and last residue. D genes are given only for firm matches. Rows may omit the clone size; those that give it use once, few, many or a size class.

j_gene: TRBJ2-7
abundance: .
d_gene: TRBD1
v_gene: TRBV5-3
CDR3nt: TGTGCCAGAAGCTTGGCGAGGGACAGGGGGCAAGACGAGCAGTACTTC
CDR3aa: CARSLARDRGQDEQYF

j_gene: TRBJ2-1
abundance: .
d_gene: TRBD2
v_gene: TRBV11-1
CDR3nt: TGTGCCAGCAGCTCACCGGGACTAGCGAGCTCCTACAATGAGCAGTTCTTC
CDR3aa: CASSSPGLASSYNEQFF

j_gene: TRBJ1-6
abundance: few
d_gene: .
v_gene: TRBV6-1
CDR3nt: TGTGCCAGCAGGAGGGAGAGTTCACCCCTCCACTTT
CDR3aa: CASRRESSPLHF

j_gene: TRBJ1-1
abundance: .
d_gene: TRBD1
v_gene: TRBV5-6
CDR3nt: TGTGCCAGCAGCAGTTTACGGGACAGGGGTCACACTGAAGCTTTCTTT
CDR3aa: CASSSLRDRGHTEAFF

j_gene: TRBJ2-1
abundance: .
d_gene: TRBD1
v_gene: TRBV6-5
CDR3nt: TGTGCCAGCAGTTATCGGGGACAGGGAATTAATGAGCAGTTCTTC
CDR3aa: CASSYRGQGINEQFF

j_gene: TRBJ2-1
abundance: .
d_gene: TRBD2
v_gene: TRBV6-6
CDR3nt: TGTGCCAGCAGCCCCTTGGGAGCGGGGGGGCGCAATGAGCAGTTCTTC
CDR3aa: CASSPLGAGGRNEQFF

j_gene: TRBJ2-7
abundance: .
d_gene: .
v_gene: TRBV21-1
CDR3nt: TGTGCCAGCAGCGACCAGTACAGGGGACACGAGCAGTACTTC
CDR3aa: CASSDQYRGHEQYF

j_gene: TRBJ1-4
abundance: .
d_gene: TRBD1
v_gene: TRBV10-3
CDR3nt: TGTGCCACCCTTGCCGGGACAGGGGATGAAAAACTGTTTTTT
CDR3aa: CATLAGTGDEKLFF

j_gene: TRBJ2-5
abundance: .
d_gene: .
v_gene: TRBV7-2
CDR3nt: TGTGCCAGCAGCCCGTTGAGGACCCAGTACTTC
CDR3aa: CASSPLRTQYF

j_gene: TRBJ2-7
abundance: few
d_gene: TRBD2
v_gene: TRBV7-2
CDR3nt: TGTGCCAGCAGCTCGCCCTCCGGGGGGGCATCGGGGCAGTACTTC
CDR3aa: CASSSPSGGASGQYF

j_gene: TRBJ2-1
abundance: .
d_gene: TRBD2
v_gene: TRBV4-2
CDR3nt: TGTGCCAGCAGCCAAGTAGAGGGACTAGGAGACAATGAGCAGTTCTTC
CDR3aa: CASSQVEGLGDNEQFF

j_gene: TRBJ2-2
abundance: .
d_gene: TRBD1
v_gene: TRBV14
CDR3nt: TGTGCCAGCAGCCCCCTGACAGGGGTGGTCACCGGGGAGCTGTTTTTT
CDR3aa: CASSPLTGVVTGELFF

j_gene: TRBJ1-2
abundance: .
d_gene: TRBD1
v_gene: TRBV7-2
CDR3nt: TGTGCCAGCAGCTTAGGTTATAGGGACAGCTATGGCTACACCTTC
CDR3aa: CASSLGYRDSYGYTF

j_gene: TRBJ2-3
abundance: .
d_gene: TRBD2
v_gene: TRBV29-1
CDR3nt: TGCAGCGTTGGGGCTAAAGCGGGGGGCACAGATACGCAGTATTTT
CDR3aa: CSVGAKAGGTDTQYF

j_gene: TRBJ1-1
abundance: .
d_gene: TRBD1
v_gene: TRBV5-1
CDR3nt: TGCGCCAGCATCCCCTATACAGGGGTCGACACTGAAGCTTTCTTT
CDR3aa: CASIPYTGVDTEAFF

j_gene: TRBJ2-5
abundance: .
d_gene: TRBD1
v_gene: TRBV5-4
CDR3nt: TGTGCCAGCAGCCTAGGACAGGGAGAAACCCAGTACTTC
CDR3aa: CASSLGQGETQYF

j_gene: TRBJ2-5
abundance: .
d_gene: .
v_gene: TRBV15
CDR3nt: TGTGCCACCCTTGGCGGCGGAGGACTCCAAGAGACCCAGTACTTC
CDR3aa: CATLGGGGLQETQYF

j_gene: TRBJ1-5
abundance: once
d_gene: TRBD1
v_gene: TRBV7-2
CDR3nt: TGTGCCAGCAGCTTAGCGGACAGGGGGGGTCAGCCCCAGCATTTT
CDR3aa: CASSLADRGGQPQHF

j_gene: TRBJ2-7
abundance: .
d_gene: .
v_gene: TRBV6-1
CDR3nt: TGTGCCAGCACCATGGACGGGAGCTCCTACGAGCAGTACTTC
CDR3aa: CASTMDGSSYEQYF

j_gene: TRBJ2-7
abundance: .
d_gene: TRBD2
v_gene: TRBV11-2
CDR3nt: TGTGCCAGCAGACCGGGTGAGACTAGCGGGAGCTCCTACGAGCAGTACTTC
CDR3aa: CASRPGETSGSSYEQYF

j_gene: TRBJ2-1
abundance: .
d_gene: .
v_gene: TRBV4-3
CDR3nt: TGCGCCAGCAGCCGCAAGACCAGGGGGGACAATGAGCAGTTCTTC
CDR3aa: CASSRKTRGDNEQFF

j_gene: TRBJ2-5
abundance: .
d_gene: .
v_gene: TRBV6-1
CDR3nt: TGTGCCAGCAGTGAACTCCCGGAGACCCAGTACTTC
CDR3aa: CASSELPETQYF

j_gene: TRBJ2-2
abundance: .
d_gene: TRBD1
v_gene: TRBV19
CDR3nt: TGTGCCAGTAGTTCGGACAGGGGTAACACCGGGGAGCTGTTTTTT
CDR3aa: CASSSDRGNTGELFF

j_gene: TRBJ2-1
abundance: .
d_gene: .
v_gene: TRBV25-1
CDR3nt: TGTGCCAGCACCGAATGGGGTAGCGGATCCTACAATGAGCAGTTCTTC
CDR3aa: CASTEWGSGSYNEQFF

j_gene: TRBJ1-2
abundance: .
d_gene: .
v_gene: TRBV25-1
CDR3nt: TGTGCCAGCAGTGATGACAGTTATGGCTACACCTTC
CDR3aa: CASSDDSYGYTF

j_gene: TRBJ2-5
abundance: .
d_gene: .
v_gene: TRBV25-1
CDR3nt: TGTGCCAGCAGTGAATATACCAGGGCGGAGACCCAGTACTTC
CDR3aa: CASSEYTRAETQYF

j_gene: TRBJ1-5
abundance: .
d_gene: .
v_gene: TRBV6-5
CDR3nt: TGTGCCAGCAGTTATGAGGGTAATCAGCCCCAGCATTTT
CDR3aa: CASSYEGNQPQHF

j_gene: TRBJ1-2
abundance: .
d_gene: TRBD1
v_gene: TRBV7-3
CDR3nt: TGTGCCAGCAGCTTCGGGGGACAGGGGGACTATGGCTACACCTTC
CDR3aa: CASSFGGQGDYGYTF

j_gene: TRBJ2-2
abundance: .
d_gene: .
v_gene: TRBV9
CDR3nt: TGTGCCAGCAGTAAAGCCGGCCTTACAGCGGCCACCGGGGAGCTGTTTTTT
CDR3aa: CASSKAGLTAATGELFF

j_gene: TRBJ2-2
abundance: .
d_gene: TRBD2
v_gene: TRBV28
CDR3nt: TGTGCCAGCAGTTTGGGACAGACCATAGCGGGAGTGCGGACCGGGGAGCTGTTTTTT
CDR3aa: CASSLGQTIAGVRTGELFF

j_gene: TRBJ2-7
abundance: once
d_gene: TRBD1
v_gene: TRBV19
CDR3nt: TGTGCCAGTAGTATGGGAACCGGGACAGGGGTTTTAGAGCAGTACTTC
CDR3aa: CASSMGTGTGVLEQYF

j_gene: TRBJ2-3
abundance: .
d_gene: .
v_gene: TRBV7-2
CDR3nt: TGTGCCAGCAGCCCCACGGTAACAGATACGCAGTATTTT
CDR3aa: CASSPTVTDTQYF

j_gene: TRBJ1-1
abundance: once
d_gene: TRBD1
v_gene: TRBV6-5
CDR3nt: TGTGCCAGCAGTCCAGGGACAGCCCTTGAAGCTTTCTTT
CDR3aa: CASSPGTALEAFF

j_gene: TRBJ1-1
abundance: .
d_gene: TRBD1
v_gene: TRBV6-1
CDR3nt: TGTGCCAGCAGTGAATTAGGGACAGCCCAATCCCCGAACACTGAAGCTTTCTTT
CDR3aa: CASSELGTAQSPNTEAFF

j_gene: TRBJ2-1
abundance: few
d_gene: TRBD2
v_gene: TRBV6-1
CDR3nt: TGTGCCAGCAGTGAAACTAGCGGGGGCTACAATGAGCAGTTCTTC
CDR3aa: CASSETSGGYNEQFF

j_gene: TRBJ2-1
abundance: .
d_gene: .
v_gene: TRBV9
CDR3nt: TGTGCCAGCAGCCCCCAGAAAGGGGATGAGCAGTTCTTC
CDR3aa: CASSPQKGDEQFF